Reported below is one T cell receptor (beta chain). The CDR3 has 17 amino acids. The germline V and J ends were trimmed by 4 bases and 8 bases, with 26 bases remaining between them. The germline CDR1 and CDR2 sequences are LGHDT and YNNKEL (reference sequence). In the study's own analysis: The authors estimated nucleated cell counts from reference gene primer amplification. Generated by immunoSEQ multiplex PCR, the TCRdb table keeps only in-frame clones and is missing some. The DNA was the basis for D and trimming; V, J and clone size are from that table. The table includes over 250,000 clones, around 84% detected once. The data are from a study of blood T cell repertoires in COVID-19. Looking at the study overall: Some COVID-19 samples were acute and others convalescent; all came from the United States, Italy and Spain.

This TCR came from a man aged 25-40 years with acute COVID-19. Sample: PBMCs or T cells enriched from blood (not recorded which). The chain joins TRBV3-1 (or the pseudogene TRBV3-2) to TRBJ1-2; D gene unclear. The CDR3 nucleotides are TGTGCCAGCAGCCGAGAACTTCGGGCCCGGGGAGGTATAGGCTACACCTTC. Its protein is CASSRELRARGGIGYTF.